This T cell receptor beta chain is from a study of HIV-infected patients and healthy controls. Whole-study results and caveats: In HIV-infected patients, the apparent post-therapy Gini index recovery did not replicate in size-matched data. HIV+ repertoires were severely depleted of MAIT alpha-chain CDR3s, unlike healthy controls.

Whole blood was used without fractionation, so all unsorted peripheral T cells were included. The CDR3 extends over 18 amino acids. V lost 2 bases and J 0 bases, leaving 16 bases between the germline ends. Germline V gene data show CDR1 as MGHRA and CDR2 as YSYEKL. cDNA was made from about 500 ng RNA using alpha and beta constant primers. Separate chain-specific third strand synthesis with multiplexing indices produced the alpha and beta libraries. A single primer pair per chain amplified all rearrangements, with per-molecule barcodes. Two random hexamers, added before amplification and joined, formed each molecule's 12-nucleotide barcode. Each CDR3 protein gets one entry after TCRdb re-called the 5' RACE reads with MiXCR. Found here are approximately 8,500 distinct CDR3 sequences, 6.1% of them singletons; the top ten hold 22%. This clonotype was observed many times. As yet, its antigen is unknown.

This chain connects TRBV4-1 to TRBJ2-2; D might be TRBD1 (7 bases). Sequencing used blood, obtained before antiretroviral therapy. The clonotype originates from an adult with HIV infection. CDR3 in amino acids: CASSQLIRGTANTGELFF. The DNA for the CDR3 is TGCGCCAGCAGCCAACTTATCCGGGGGACAGCGAACACCGGGGAGCTGTTTTTT.